Shown below are 11 T cell receptor beta chains from a single sample sequenced in a study of blood T cell repertoires in COVID-19. Sequencing used immunoSEQ multiplex PCR; TCRdb keeps in-frame clones, though not all of them. Of fewer than 300,000 clones in the sample, approximately 77% are singletons; the top ten hold about 3%. The sample taken for sequencing was peripheral blood. The receptors come from a woman in her late teens or twenties with acute or convalescent COVID-19.

The chain links TRBV14 to TRBJ1-4; no clear D. The CDR3 is made up of 13 amino acids. Germline assignment: CDR1 SGHDN and CDR2 FVKESK. V dropped 5 bases and J dropped 8 bases, with 12 bases sitting between them. The CDR3 sequence: CASSTRPREKLFF. CDR3 in DNA: TGTGCCAGCAGCACACGACCGAGGGAAAAACTGTTTTTT.

This chain connects TRBV30 to TRBJ1-6; no reliable D call. The V and J ends lost 3 bases and 9 bases respectively, with 6 bases between them. From germline, CDR1 is GTSNPN and CDR2 SVGIG (reference sequence). This CDR3 contains 11 residues. CDR3 in DNA: TGTGCCTGGAGCGAGGGTTCACCCCTCCACTTT. Its protein is CAWSEGSPLHF.

The CDR3 loop reads CASSTPGPLYSNQPQHF. The CDR3 region has the DNA TGTGCCAGCAGTACCCCAGGGCCTCTTTATAGCAATCAGCCCCAGCATTTT. The chain links TRBV28 to TRBJ1-5; D may be TRBD1 (5 bases). The CDR3 runs to 17 residues. Germline CDR1 MDHEN, CDR2 SYDVKM. V lost 5 bases to trimming and J lost 0 bases, with 17 bases between them. Combining the CDR3 with reference TRBV28 and TRBJ1-5 gives the whole variable domain DVKVTQSSRYLVKRTGEKVFLECVQDMDHENMFWYRQDPGLGLRLIYFSYDVKMKEKGDIPEGYSVSREKKERFSLILESASTNQTSMYLCASSTPGPLYSNQPQHFGDGTRLSIL.

The chain recombines TRBV19 with TRBJ1-5; a possible D gene is TRBD1 (5 bases). There are 14 residues in the CDR3. CDR1 is LNHDA and CDR2 is SQIVND in the germline V gene (reference sequence). Trimming shortened V by 1 base and J by 5 bases, and 9 bases separated the two germline ends. CDR3 amino acids: CASSIVGGYQPQHF. Written as DNA, the CDR3 is TGTGCCAGTAGTATAGTGGGGGGGTATCAGCCCCAGCATTTT.

This chain joins TRBV7-2 and TRBJ1-5; D may be TRBD1 (6 bases). In germline, CDR1 is SGHTA, CDR2 FQGNSA. The CDR3 sequence is 16 residues long. Trimming cost V 1 base and J 8 bases, with 18 bases left between them. The CDR3 nucleotides read TGTGCCAGCAGCTTAGGGTGGGAGGGGGTTTCCGAGCCCCAGCATTTT. It codes for CASSLGWEGVSEPQHF.

V and J are TRBV6-1 and TRBJ2-7, with 7 bases matching TRBD2. With 2 bases clipped from V and 4 bases from J, the junction kept 8 bases outside the gene matches. This CDR3 has 15 residues. Germline V CDR1 and CDR2: MNHNS, SASEGT. The CDR3: CASSEYAGESYEQYF. As DNA, the CDR3 is TGTGCCAGCAGTGAATACGCGGGAGAATCGTACGAGCAGTACTTC.

In this sample, this clone turned up many times. The CDR3 region has the DNA TGTGCCAGCAGCTCTAGTGGGACAACCTATCTCGAGCAGTACTTC. Amino acids: CASSSSGTTYLEQYF. V usage is TRBV11-2 and J usage is TRBJ2-7, with D maybe TRBD1 (6 bases). Germline-derived CDR1 and CDR2 are SGHAT and FQNNGV. The CDR3 consists of 15 residues. V was clipped by 4 bases and J by 6 bases, with 19 bases between them.

V usage is TRBV7-8 and J usage is TRBJ1-2; a weak D match, TRBD1 (5 bases). This CDR3 has 15 residues. The V end was cut by 2 bases, the J end by 6 bases, with 16 bases between. Germline V lookup: CDR1 SGHVS, CDR2 FQNEAQ. As DNA, the CDR3 is TGTGCCAGCAGCTTAATTGCAACAGGCCAACATGGCTACACCTTC. Translated, it gives CASSLIATGQHGYTF.

The chain carries TRBV15 and TRBJ1-4, with D hard to call. V dropped 0 bases and J dropped 4 bases, with 12 bases sitting between them. The CDR3 has 16 amino acids. Germline values: CDR1 LNHNV, CDR2 YYDKDF (reference sequence). In nucleotides, the CDR3 is TGTGCCACCAGCAGAGATCGGCGTTCGGGTAATGAAAAACTGTTTTTT. Protein sequence: CATSRDRRSGNEKLFF.

This clone has only one observation. In nucleotides, the CDR3 is TGTGCCAGCAGTTGGGGACTAGCGGACTACAATGAGCAGTTCTTC. Amino acids: CASSWGLADYNEQFF. J is TRBJ2-1 and V is TRBV6-2 or TRBV6-3; 11 bases fit TRBD2. J gave up 3 bases and V 4 bases, and 2 bases lay outside the gene matches. Per the germline V gene, CDR1 is MNHEY and CDR2 is SVGEGT. The CDR3 has 15 amino acids.

V is TRBV6-2 or TRBV6-3 and J is TRBJ2-1, with D possibly TRBD1 on 6 matching bases. CDR1 is MNHEY and CDR2 is SVGEGT in the germline V gene. This CDR3 has 13 residues. V was clipped by 0 bases and J by 8 bases, with 8 bases between them. The CDR3 region has the DNA TGTGCCAGCAGTTACTCGCCAGGGGATGAGCAGTTCTTC. Translating gives CASSYSPGDEQFF.